Listed below are T cell receptor beta chains from one sample, sequenced in a study of T cells in Graves' hyperthyroidism and ophthalmopathy. TCRdb reprocessed the multiplex PCR reads via MiXCR and lists one record per CDR3 protein. Found here are 280,000 or so distinct CDR3 sequences, 25% of them singletons; the top ten hold about 30%. The sequencing sample was made of blood. These receptors all stem from a man aged 35 to 55 with Graves' hyperthyroidism that later progressed to Graves' ophthalmopathy. Both conserved end residues are part of each CDR3. The D gene is left open where the match is weak. Clone size is shown for a subset of rows, as once, few, many or a class of expanded clone.

V gene	J gene	D gene	clone size	CDR3 DNA	CDR3 protein
TRBV29-1	TRBJ1-1	TRBD1	-	TGCAGCGCCGGACAGGGAAACACTGAAGCTTTCTTT	CSAGQGNTEAFF
TRBV11-2	TRBJ1-2	-	many	TGTGCCAGCAGCTTAGATATTCAGGGGTACTATGGCTACACCTTC	CASSLDIQGYYGYTF
TRBV12-3/TRBV12-4	TRBJ1-5	-	-	TGTGCCAGCAGTTTCGGGGGGGGCACGGACTTCAATCAGCCCCAGCATTTT	CASSFGGGTDFNQPQHF
TRBV24-1	TRBJ2-7	-	many	TGTGCCACCCGGCCCTCAGGGGAGTCTTACGAGCAGTACTTC	CATRPSGESYEQYF
TRBV12-3/TRBV12-4	TRBJ1-5	-	many	TGTGCCAGCAGTTTCCTTGGGGTAGGCCAGCCCCAGCATTTT	CASSFLGVGQPQHF
TRBV6-1	TRBJ2-2	-	-	TGTGCCAGCAGTGGCAAGGGACGGAACACCGGGGAGCTGTTTTTT	CASSGKGRNTGELFF
TRBV5-1	TRBJ2-5	TRBD1	many	TGCGCCAGCAGCTTGCAGTCGACAGGGGCAGGCGAGACCCAGTACTTC	CASSLQSTGAGETQYF
TRBV7-9	TRBJ2-7	TRBD1	many	TGTGCCAGCAGCTTAGCGGGACAGGGTACGCAGTACTTC	CASSLAGQGTQYF
TRBV12-3/TRBV12-4	TRBJ2-7	TRBD1	few	TGTGCCAGCAGTCAAGGGGACAGGGTGGGAGAGCAGTACTTC	CASSQGDRVGEQYF
TRBV6-5	TRBJ1-1	-	many	TGTGCCAGCAGTTATAACACCCCGGGAACTGAAGCTTTCTTT	CASSYNTPGTEAFF
TRBV3-1	TRBJ1-1	TRBD1	many	TGTGCCAGCAGCATCTACAGGGGGGGCACTGAAGCTTTCTTT	CASSIYRGGTEAFF
TRBV5-1	TRBJ2-7	-	many	TGCGCCAGCAGCTTGTGGGGTAGCGGACAGCACCCCTACGAGCAGTACTTC	CASSLWGSGQHPYEQYF
TRBV6-1	TRBJ1-5	-	-	TGTGCCAGCAGTGAGGTGAGCAATCAGCCCCAGCATTTT	CASSEVSNQPQHF
TRBV6-1	TRBJ1-5	-	-	TGTGCCAGCAGTGAATGGCAGTCGAGCAATCAGCCCCAGCATTTT	CASSEWQSSNQPQHF
TRBV6-1	TRBJ1-1	-	once	TGTGCCAGCAGCTCTAGGGACAAGAACACTGAAGCTTTCTTT	CASSSRDKNTEAFF
TRBV30	TRBJ1-2	TRBD1	many	TGTGCCTGGAGAGGGACAGGGAGAAACTATGGCTACACCTTC	CAWRGTGRNYGYTF
TRBV9	TRBJ2-7	TRBD1	many	TGTGCCAGCAGCGTCGACGGGACAGGGTCACCCTACGAGCAGTACTTC	CASSVDGTGSPYEQYF
TRBV28	TRBJ1-2	TRBD1	-	TGTGCCAGCAATTTCCGGGACAGGGGTCCATATGGCTACACCTTC	CASNFRDRGPYGYTF
TRBV7-3	TRBJ2-2	TRBD2	many	TGTGCCAGCAGCCTAGCGGGAGTCACCGGGGAGCTGTTTTTT	CASSLAGVTGELFF
TRBV7-8	TRBJ2-7	-	-	TGTGCCAGCAGCTTGTCTGAGACAGTTATCTACGAGCAGTACTTC	CASSLSETVIYEQYF
TRBV12-3/TRBV12-4	TRBJ1-2	-	-	TGTGCCAGCAGTTTAGTGGTAGGGGATGGCTACACCTTC	CASSLVVGDGYTF
TRBV2	TRBJ2-5	-	many	TGTGCCAGCAGTGTCGATGAGACCCAGTACTTC	CASSVDETQYF
TRBV6-5	TRBJ1-2	TRBD1	many	TGTGCCAGCAGACTAACAGGGGATGGCTACACCTTC	CASRLTGDGYTF
TRBV20-1	TRBJ1-1	-	many	TGCAGTGCTAGTGATTACAGGGTCTCTGAAGCTTTCTTT	CSASDYRVSEAFF
TRBV27	TRBJ2-7	-	many	TGTGCCAGCAGTTTTAGTTTGGCAGAGAGCTCCTACGAGCAGTACTTC	CASSFSLAESSYEQYF
TRBV3-1	TRBJ1-2	-	many	TGTGCCAGCAGCCAAGAGGCGCTCCAGGGTAACTATGGCTACACCTTC	CASSQEALQGNYGYTF
TRBV12-5	TRBJ2-7	TRBD2	many	TGTGCTAGTGGTTTGTCAGGGACTAACTCCTACGAGCAGTACTTC	CASGLSGTNSYEQYF
TRBV14	TRBJ2-7	TRBD2	many	TGTGCCAGCAGCACCGGGACTAGCGGGAGCGAGCAGTACTTC	CASSTGTSGSEQYF
TRBV28	TRBJ1-5	-	-	TGTGCCAGCAGATTCCTCGGGGGACGCCGAAGGAATCAGCCCCAGCATTTT	CASRFLGGRRRNQPQHF
TRBV6-1	TRBJ1-1	-	many	TGTGCCAGCAGGCCTTCCTGGGGGAACACTGAAGCTTTCTTT	CASRPSWGNTEAFF
TRBV7-3	TRBJ2-4	-	many	TGTGCCAGCAGCCCCCTTGGACAGAGTGATACCATTCAGTACTTC	CASSPLGQSDTIQYF
TRBV7-9	TRBJ2-5	-	many	TGTGCCAGCAGCGCAGGAGCGGCGGGGCAAGAGACCCAGTACTTC	CASSAGAAGQETQYF
TRBV28	TRBJ2-5	TRBD2	-	TGTGCCAGCACCCCCTTAGCGGGAGGCTCAGAGACCCAGTACTTC	CASTPLAGGSETQYF
TRBV6-2/TRBV6-3	TRBJ2-7	-	-	TGTGCCAGCAATCCCCTGGGGGGGCGCCACGAGCAGTACTTC	CASNPLGGRHEQYF
TRBV9	TRBJ2-5	-	few	TGTGCCAGCAGCGTAAACGCGATACCCCAAGAGACCCAGTACTTC	CASSVNAIPQETQYF
TRBV18	TRBJ1-5	-	many	TGTGCCAGCTCACGGGGGGCAGGGGTCGGTAATCAGCCCCAGCATTTT	CASSRGAGVGNQPQHF
TRBV30	TRBJ2-1	TRBD2	many	TGTGCCTGGATTCCAGGACTAGCTTGGAATGAGCAGTTCTTC	CAWIPGLAWNEQFF
TRBV19	TRBJ2-4	TRBD1	many	TGTGCCAGTAGCCGGGACAGGGTAGCCAAAAACATTCAGTACTTC	CASSRDRVAKNIQYF
TRBV7-9	TRBJ2-5	-	many	TGTGCCAGCAGCCCGCGGGGAGCGACCCAAGAGACCCAGTACTTC	CASSPRGATQETQYF
TRBV13	TRBJ2-2	-	many	TGTGCCAGCAGCTTATCGGTGTTGTCGTACACCGGGGAGCTGTTTTTT	CASSLSVLSYTGELFF
TRBV6-1	TRBJ1-2	TRBD1	once	TGTGCCAGCAGCCCGGGACAGGGGGCGCTCTATGGCTACACCTTC	CASSPGQGALYGYTF
TRBV4-1	TRBJ1-5	-	many	TGCGCCAGCAGCCAAGAGGGGGTCCTTGGCCAGCCCCAGCATTTT	CASSQEGVLGQPQHF
TRBV10-3	TRBJ2-7	TRBD2	once	TGTGCCACGATCAGAGGACTAGCGGTCCTCTCCTACGAGCAGTACTTC	CATIRGLAVLSYEQYF
TRBV14	TRBJ1-2	-	many	TGTGCCAGCAGCCTAGGGGACGCCTTCCATGGCTACACCTTC	CASSLGDAFHGYTF
TRBV27	TRBJ2-7	-	many	TGTGCCAGCAGTTTAGGATGGGACCCCTACGAGCAGTACTTC	CASSLGWDPYEQYF
TRBV6-4	TRBJ2-2	TRBD2	many	TGTGCCAGCAGCGAGATGAGCGGGGGAAACACCGGGGAGCTGTTTTTT	CASSEMSGGNTGELFF
TRBV4-1	TRBJ1-2	-	many	TGCGCCAGCAGCCAAGATGAGACCCCGTATGGCTACACCTTC	CASSQDETPYGYTF
TRBV11-2	TRBJ1-2	TRBD1	many	TGTGCCAGCAGCTTCTCAGGGGGCGCTAACTATGGCTACACCTTC	CASSFSGGANYGYTF
TRBV19	TRBJ2-6	-	-	TGTGCCAGTAGCCCGGGCGGGGAAGCTGGGGCCAACGTCCTGACTTTC	CASSPGGEAGANVLTF
TRBV30	TRBJ2-6	-	many	TGTGCCTGGAGCGCAGGGGAAAGCTCTGGGGCCAACGTCCTGACTTTC	CAWSAGESSGANVLTF
TRBV6-1	TRBJ1-1	-	-	TGTGCCAGCAACCACCAGGGAGCTGAAGCTTTCTTT	CASNHQGAEAFF
TRBV12-3/TRBV12-4	TRBJ1-5	TRBD1	many	TGTGCCAGCAGGCGAGAGACAGGGGATCAGCCCCAGCATTTT	CASRRETGDQPQHF
TRBV12-3/TRBV12-4	TRBJ1-1	-	many	TGTGCCAGCAGAGAGAGGGAGAACACTGAAGCTTTCTTT	CASRERENTEAFF
TRBV6-1	TRBJ1-5	-	-	TGTGCCAGCAGTGAGCGTAGAAATCAGCCCCAGCATTTT	CASSERRNQPQHF
TRBV5-1	TRBJ2-7	TRBD1	many	TGCGCCAGCAGCCCACAGGGGTATCGGACCTACGAGCAGTACTTC	CASSPQGYRTYEQYF
TRBV5-1	TRBJ1-1	-	many	TGCGCCAGCAGCCTACAGACAGTGAACACTGAAGCTTTCTTT	CASSLQTVNTEAFF
TRBV24-1	TRBJ2-5	-	many	TGTGCCACCAGTGATGGAACGCAAGAGACCCAGTACTTC	CATSDGTQETQYF
TRBV7-2	TRBJ1-5	TRBD1	once	TGTGCCAGCAGCCTCCCGACAGGGGGCGTCGAGCCCCAGCATTTT	CASSLPTGGVEPQHF
TRBV5-1	TRBJ2-7	TRBD2	many	TGCGCCAGCAGCTCTGGGACTAGCGGGATCAGCGAGCAGTACTTC	CASSSGTSGISEQYF
TRBV20-1	TRBJ1-1	-	many	TGCAGTTCGCAGGGTACGGGGTACACTGAAGCTTTCTTT	CSSQGTGYTEAFF